This entry is about one T cell receptor beta chain. As yet, its antigen is unknown. Memory CD4+ cells were defined as CD4+CD45RO+CD25-. The CDR3 covers 17 residues. Germline V gives CDR1 SGHRS, CDR2 YFSETQ. Trimming stripped 0 bases from V and 0 bases from J, with 12 bases between. Findings and caveats of the study: The TCR gene usage of tumor memory CD4+ T cells clustered together with blood and lymph node memory CD4+ cells and with lymph node naive CD4+ cells.

After constant-region reverse-primer amplification, full-length variable regions underwent semi-nested PCR with Nested Universal Primer A. TCRdb ran MiXCR on the 5' RACE reads and lists one entry per CDR3 protein. The sample lists about 64,000 distinct CDR3 sequences, about 22% occurring once. This clonotype was sampled from a female donor with breast cancer. The sequenced sample consisted of memory CD4+ T cells sorted from a lymph node. Subset defined: memory CD4+ T cells, CD4+CD45RO+CD25-. The chain recombines TRBV5-1 with TRBJ2-2; the D is unclear. This CDR3 is CASSLGSTSTNTGELFF. As DNA, the CDR3 is TGCGCCAGCAGCTTGGGAAGTACCAGTACGAACACCGGGGAGCTGTTTTTT.